Each of the 29 T cell receptor beta chains below was sequenced from the same sample in a study of shared clonotypes between healthy human individuals. Here immunoSEQ multiplex PCR was the method, and the copy in TCRdb shows in-frame clones only, minus some. The sample contains roughly 700,000 clones, over 65% of which appear only once. Sequenced: memory CD4+ T cells sorted from blood. As to subset: CD45RA-negative fraction. These receptors were collected from a woman aged 30 to 39 in good health.

This sequence joins TRBV27 and TRBJ2-7; D is possibly TRBD1 (5 bases). This CDR3 has 14 residues. V was clipped by 7 bases and J by 2 bases, with 15 bases between them. Germline loops: CDR1 MNHEY, CDR2 SMNVEV (reference sequence). This CDR3 is CASTPTVAPYEQYF. The CDR3 bases are TGTGCCAGCACTCCGACAGTCGCCCCCTACGAGCAGTACTTC.

This clone was observed a handful of times. The CDR3: CASRLGFSGNTIYF. The DNA for the CDR3 is TGTGCCAGCAGACTAGGCTTCTCTGGAAACACCATATATTTT. The chain combines TRBV6-5 with TRBJ1-3, with unresolved D. CDR3 size: 14 residues. V was trimmed by 6 bases and J by 0 bases, leaving 9 bases between them. The germline CDR1 and CDR2 sequences are MNHEY and SVGAGI.

The V call is TRBV13, the J call TRBJ2-5; 7 bases agree with TRBD1. Trimming at V came to 4 bases and at J to 2 bases, leaving 7 bases not matched to a gene. Germline V gene data show CDR1 as PRHDT and CDR2 as FYEKMQ (reference sequence). The CDR3 extends over 15 amino acids. The CDR3, as DNA: TGTGCCAGCAGCTCTGGGACAGTCAATCAAGAGACCCAGTACTTC. Translation gives CASSSGTVNQETQYF.

The V and J genes are TRBV10-2 and TRBJ2-1; 9 positions agree with TRBD2. Germline loops: CDR1 WSHSY, CDR2 SAAADI. The V gene end was trimmed by 6 bases and the J gene end by 0 bases; junction bases not matched to a gene: 12. This CDR3 contains 18 residues. The CDR3 region has the DNA TGCGCCAGCAGGCACAGTAGCGGGAGCGCCAGCTCCTACAATGAGCAGTTCTTC. The encoded protein is CASRHSSGSASSYNEQFF.

The rearrangement uses TRBV18 and TRBJ2-2; the match to TRBD2 covers 9 bases. Germline CDR1 reads KGHSH; CDR2 reads LQKENI. The CDR3 extends over 19 amino acids. V lost 1 base and J lost 0; bases outside the gene matches: 9. The CDR3 region is CASSPRLAGQIANTGELFF. In DNA form, the CDR3 reads TGTGCCAGCTCACCACGTCTAGCGGGGCAAATCGCGAACACCGGGGAGCTGTTTTTT.

This clone has more than one count but fewer than ten. This chain links TRBV27 with TRBJ2-2, with D perhaps being TRBD1 or TRBD2 (5 bases each). V was pared by 8 bases and J by 0 bases, with 13 bases between. The CDR3 runs to 15 residues. CDR1 is MNHEY, CDR2 SMNVEV, per germline (reference sequence). The CDR3 DNA sequence: TGTGCCAGCCGTAGTCTGGGGGCGAACACCGGGGAGCTGTTTTTT. The encoded protein is CASRSLGANTGELFF.

The chain joins TRBV18 to TRBJ2-7, with 10 bases identical to TRBD1. Germline CDR1 is KGHSH and CDR2 is LQKENI. V lost 5 bases and J lost 3; bases outside the gene matches: 13. This CDR3 is 17 amino acids long. In DNA form, the CDR3 reads TGTGCCAGCTCAGGGACAGGGGCGTGGGTTCCTGACTACGAGCAGTACTTC. Translating gives CASSGTGAWVPDYEQYF.

This clone has a handful of counts. The chain couples TRBV2 to TRBJ2-6; a weak D match, TRBD1 (5 bases). Germline lookup yields CDR1 SNHLY and CDR2 FYNNEI. This CDR3 comprises 14 residues. V was pared by 3 bases and J by 5 bases, with 8 bases between. This CDR3 is CASSDQGRANVLTF. As DNA, the CDR3 is TGTGCCAGCAGTGACCAGGGTAGGGCCAACGTCCTGACTTTC.

This chain joins TRBV28 and TRBJ1-2, with D possibly matching TRBD1 (6 bases). The CDR3 spans 13 residues. Germline CDR1 and CDR2: MDHEN and SYDVKM. Trimming stripped 6 bases from V and 3 bases from J, with 11 bases between. Here the CDR3 DNA reads TGTGCCAGCAGAGAACAGGGATACTATGGCTACACCTTC. This encodes CASREQGYYGYTF.

A single count supports this clone. V gene TRBV5-1 combines with J gene TRBJ2-3; D not resolved. Germline CDR1 reads SGHRS; CDR2 reads YFSETQ. The CDR3 runs to 14 residues. The V and J ends lost 0 bases and 2 bases respectively, with 7 bases between them. In DNA, the CDR3 is TGCGCCAGCAGCTTGGCCCTTACCACAGATACGCAGTATTTT. Protein sequence: CASSLALTTDTQYF. Combining the CDR3 with reference TRBV5-1 and TRBJ2-3 gives the whole variable domain KAGVTQTPRYLIKTRGQQVTLSCSPISGHRSVSWYQQTPGQGLQFLFEYFSETQRNKGNFPGRFSGRQFSNSRSEMNVSTLELGDSALYLCASSLALTTDTQYFGPGTRLTVL.

This chain connects TRBV28 to TRBJ1-2, with D perhaps matching TRBD1 (6 bases). V lost 6 bases to trimming and J lost 8 bases, with 19 bases between them. The CDR3 runs to 14 residues. CDR1 MDHEN and CDR2 SYDVKM come from the germline V gene. CDR3 nucleotide sequence: TGTGCCAGCAGCTCGACCGGACAGCGCGGGGGCTACACCTTC. Its translation is CASSSTGQRGGYTF.

This clone was seen a handful of times. The same CDR3 is also encoded by other DNA sequences in this sample. The rearrangement links TRBV6-6 to TRBJ2-4; 9 bases are a match to TRBD1. CDR3 size: 13 residues. V lost 6 bases, J lost 4 bases, and 1 base stayed unmatched. In germline, CDR1 is MNHNY, CDR2 SVGAGI (reference sequence). The CDR3 reads CASRGQGKNIQYF. CDR3 bases: TGTGCCAGCAGGGGACAGGGAAAAAACATTCAGTACTTC.

The J gene is TRBJ2-7, the V gene TRBV11-2; the match to TRBD2 covers 7 bases. The trim removed 4 bases at V and 3 bases at J, leaving 9 bases unmatched. The CDR3 runs 15 residues. Germline V gene data show CDR1 as SGHAT and CDR2 as FQNNGV. The CDR3 nucleotides read TGTGCCAGCAGCTCAAAGCGGGAAAGCCTCTACGAGCAGTACTTC. This sequence encodes CASSSKRESLYEQYF.

This clone was seen a handful of times. The V gene is TRBV19, the J gene TRBJ2-2; maybe TRBD1 (5 bases). The CDR3 consists of 15 residues. V was pared by 1 base and J by 2 bases, with 8 bases between. Germline CDR1 is LNHDA and CDR2 is SQIVND (reference sequence). The CDR3 spells CASSIGTRNTGELFF. In DNA form, the CDR3 reads TGTGCCAGTAGTATAGGGACACGTAACACCGGGGAGCTGTTTTTT.

This clone was seen once. The CDR3 loop reads CASSQVASGGAQETQYF. The CDR3 DNA sequence: TGTGCCAGCAGCCAAGTTGCTAGCGGGGGGGCTCAAGAGACCCAGTACTTC. This chain links TRBV4-2 with TRBJ2-5; TRBD2 matches 12 bases. The junction had 5 bases not matched to a gene; V was cut back by 1 base and J by 2 bases. The CDR3 runs to 17 residues. Germline V gives CDR1 LGHNA, CDR2 YNFKEQ.

The rearrangement uses TRBV14 and TRBJ2-1, with 7 bases that match TRBD2. The V and J ends lost 9 bases and 3 bases, in that order; junction bases with no gene match: 11. Germline loops: CDR1 SGHDN, CDR2 FVKESK. This CDR3 has 15 amino acids. CDR3 amino acids: CASTVGSGNYNEQFF. The CDR3 coding sequence is TGTGCCAGTACCGTTGGGAGCGGGAACTACAATGAGCAGTTCTTC.

This clone was picked up one time. The chain links TRBV4-1 to TRBJ2-5; unclear D gene. From germline, CDR1 is MGHRA and CDR2 YSYEKL. V shed 0 bases and J shed 9 bases, with 8 bases lying between them. CDR3 length: 12 residues. Here the CDR3 DNA reads TGCGCCAGCAGCCAAGATCTCACGCCCCAGTACTTC. Its protein product is CASSQDLTPQYF.

This rearrangement joins TRBV5-1 to TRBJ1-1; D possibly corresponds to TRBD1 (6 bases). V dropped 8 bases and J dropped 0 bases, with 14 bases sitting between them. The CDR3 consists of 14 residues. Per germline, CDR1 SGHRS and CDR2 YFSETQ. The CDR3 sequence: CASRPGTMNTEAFF. CDR3 nucleotide sequence: TGCGCCAGTCGACCTGGGACAATGAACACTGAAGCTTTCTTT.

This clone was seen only a few times. The chain employs TRBV6-1 and TRBJ2-6, with no clear D. The V end lost 9 bases, the J end lost 0 bases, and 9 bases lay between the germline ends. The CDR3 covers 14 residues. The germline V gene encodes CDR1 MNHNS and CDR2 SASEGT. The CDR3 DNA sequence: TGTGCCAGTAAACAGTTCTCTGGGGCCAACGTCCTGACTTTC. Translating gives CASKQFSGANVLTF.

The chain is built from TRBV15 and TRBJ1-1; no firm D call. The CDR3 sequence is 15 residues long. V dropped 0 bases and J dropped 7 bases, with 15 bases sitting between them. The germline V gene encodes CDR1 LNHNV and CDR2 YYDKDF (reference sequence). DNA for the CDR3: TGTGCCACCAGCAGAGATGAGCAGAAACTTAGTGAAGCTTTCTTT. Translated, it gives CATSRDEQKLSEAFF.

This clone was found a few times. This chain links TRBV19 with TRBJ2-5; 12 nucleotides line up with TRBD2. The CDR3 length is 19 residues. V lost 5 bases to trimming and J lost 5 bases; unmatched junction nucleotides: 18. CDR1 and CDR2 from the germline V gene are LNHDA and SQIVND (reference sequence). The CDR3 loop is CASSPRLRLAGGPRETQYF. For the CDR3, the DNA is TGTGCCAGTAGTCCCCGTTTACGGCTAGCGGGAGGGCCGCGGGAGACCCAGTACTTC.

This clone was observed a few times. The chain has TRBV2 and TRBJ1-1, with 7 bases that match TRBD1. The CDR3 consists of 14 residues. The trim removed 7 bases at V and 0 bases at J, leaving 5 bases unmatched. Germline CDR1 SNHLY, CDR2 FYNNEI. CDR3 bases: TGTGCCAGCACGCGGACAGGTATGAACACTGAAGCTTTCTTT. It encodes CASTRTGMNTEAFF.

This clone came up many times. J is TRBJ1-5 and V is TRBV27; unclear D gene. V was clipped by 8 bases and J by 5 bases, with 7 bases between them. There are 11 residues in the CDR3. Germline-derived CDR1 and CDR2 are MNHEY and SMNVEV (reference sequence). CDR3 loop: CASLGDQPQHF. In nucleotides, the CDR3 is TGTGCCAGCCTGGGAGATCAGCCCCAGCATTTT.

The rearrangement uses TRBV13 and TRBJ2-4, with a tentative D call TRBD2 (6 bases). The CDR3 sequence is 15 residues long. Germline V gene data show CDR1 as PRHDT and CDR2 as FYEKMQ (reference sequence). Trimming pared 8 bases from V and 2 bases from J, leaving 16 bases between. The CDR3 is CASGRGEDSKNIQYF. CDR3 nucleotide sequence: TGTGCCAGCGGTAGAGGGGAGGACTCCAAAAACATTCAGTACTTC.

The J gene is TRBJ2-7, the V gene TRBV9; the D gene could be TRBD1 or TRBD2 (5 bases each). V lost 0 bases and J 6 bases, leaving 10 bases between the germline ends. Germline assignment: CDR1 SGDLS and CDR2 YYNGEE. The CDR3 totals 13 residues. CDR3 sequence: CASSVGGTGEQYF. The CDR3 nucleotides are TGTGCCAGCAGCGTAGGAGGGACCGGCGAGCAGTACTTC.

The V call is TRBV19, the J call TRBJ2-3, with TRBD1 as a possible D gene (5 bases). Germline V gene lookup returns CDR1 LNHDA and CDR2 SQIVND (reference sequence). Deletions cut 9 bases from V and 4 bases from J, with 14 bases between. The CDR3 loop spans 13 amino acids. CDR3 DNA sequence: TGTGCCAGCGTCAGGGATACGGCAGATACGCAGTATTTT. It specifies CASVRDTADTQYF.

This chain links TRBV6-1 with TRBJ1-1; possibly TRBD1 for D (6 bases). This CDR3 comprises 16 residues. V was trimmed by 4 bases and J by 2 bases, leaving 17 bases between them. CDR1 and CDR2 from the germline V gene are MNHNS and SASEGT. The DNA of the CDR3 is TGTGCCAGCAGTGGTGGGGGCCCGAGGGGCAACACTGAAGCTTTCTTT. It is translated as CASSGGGPRGNTEAFF.

The CDR3 protein is CASSYSGPTDTQYF. In DNA form, the CDR3 reads TGTGCCAGCAGCTATAGCGGCCCCACAGATACGCAGTATTTT. The chain has TRBV11-2 and TRBJ2-3, with TRBD2 as a possible D gene (6 bases). Germline lookup yields CDR1 SGHAT and CDR2 FQNNGV. V was pared by 4 bases and J by 2 bases, with 10 bases between. CDR3 length: 14 amino acids.

This chain uses TRBV6-4 with TRBJ1-1; weak D call: TRBD1 (5 bases). The germline gives CDR1 MRHNA, CDR2 SNTAGT. Trimming took 5 bases from V and 9 from J, leaving 16 bases between them. This CDR3 is 13 amino acids long. In DNA, the CDR3 is TGTGCCAGCAGTCCCCGGCAGGGAGTTAAAGCTTTCTTT. Its translation: CASSPRQGVKAFF.